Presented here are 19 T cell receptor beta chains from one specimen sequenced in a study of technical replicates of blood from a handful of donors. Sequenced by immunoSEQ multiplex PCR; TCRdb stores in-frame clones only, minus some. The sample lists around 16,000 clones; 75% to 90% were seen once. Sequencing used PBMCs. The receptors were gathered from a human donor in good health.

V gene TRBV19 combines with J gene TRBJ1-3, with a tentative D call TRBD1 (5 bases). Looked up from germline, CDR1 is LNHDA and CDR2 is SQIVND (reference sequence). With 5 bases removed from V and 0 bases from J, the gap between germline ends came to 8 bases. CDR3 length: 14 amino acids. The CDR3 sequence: CASSLQGSGNTIYF. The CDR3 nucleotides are TGTGCCAGTAGTCTCCAGGGCTCTGGAAACACCATATATTTT. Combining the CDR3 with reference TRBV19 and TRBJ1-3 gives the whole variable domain DGGITQSPKYLFRKEGQNVTLSCEQNLNHDAMYWYRQDPGQGLRLIYYSQIVNDFQKGDIAEGYSVSREKKESFPLTVTSAQKNPTAFYLCASSLQGSGNTIYFGEGSWLTVV.

CDR3: CASSLARGNTQYF. In DNA, the CDR3 is TGTGCCAGCAGCTTAGCGCGAGGGAATACGCAGTATTTT. V gene TRBV7-2 combines with J gene TRBJ2-3, with a tentative D call TRBD2 (5 bases). V lost 0 bases and J lost 7, with 8 bases in between. Germline CDR1 SGHTA, CDR2 FQGNSA. The CDR3 extends over 13 amino acids.

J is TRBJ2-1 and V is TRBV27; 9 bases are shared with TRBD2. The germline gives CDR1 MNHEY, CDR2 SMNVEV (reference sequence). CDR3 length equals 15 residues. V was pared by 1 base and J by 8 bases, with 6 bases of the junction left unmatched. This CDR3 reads CASSLYSGRVDEQFF. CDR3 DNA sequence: TGTGCCAGCAGTTTATATAGCGGGAGAGTCGATGAGCAGTTCTTC.

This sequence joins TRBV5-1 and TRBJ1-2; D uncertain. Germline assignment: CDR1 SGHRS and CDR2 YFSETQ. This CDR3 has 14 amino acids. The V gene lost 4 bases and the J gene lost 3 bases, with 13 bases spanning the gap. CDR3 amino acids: CASSPGGGHYGYTF. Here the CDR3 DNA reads TGCGCCAGCAGCCCGGGAGGCGGACACTATGGCTACACCTTC.

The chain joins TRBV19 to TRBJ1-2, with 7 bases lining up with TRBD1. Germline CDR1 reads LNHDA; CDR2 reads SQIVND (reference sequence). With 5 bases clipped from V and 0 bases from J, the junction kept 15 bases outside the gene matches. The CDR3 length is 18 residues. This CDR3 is CASSVRRTGTNSNYGYTF. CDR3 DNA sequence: TGTGCCAGTAGTGTAAGAAGGACAGGTACAAATTCTAACTATGGCTACACCTTC.

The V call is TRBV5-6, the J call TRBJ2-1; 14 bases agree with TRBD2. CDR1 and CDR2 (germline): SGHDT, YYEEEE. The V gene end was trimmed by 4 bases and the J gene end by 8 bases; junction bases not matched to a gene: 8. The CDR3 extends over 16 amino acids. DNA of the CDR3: TGTGCCAGCAGCCGCCGACTAGCGGGAGGGATCGATGAGCAGTTCTTC. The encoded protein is CASSRRLAGGIDEQFF.

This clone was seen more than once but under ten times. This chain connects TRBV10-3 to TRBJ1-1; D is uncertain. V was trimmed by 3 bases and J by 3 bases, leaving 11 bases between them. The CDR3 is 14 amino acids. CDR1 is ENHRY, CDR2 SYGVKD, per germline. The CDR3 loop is CAISETEGDTEAFF. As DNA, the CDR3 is TGTGCCATCAGTGAAACGGAGGGTGACACTGAAGCTTTCTTT.

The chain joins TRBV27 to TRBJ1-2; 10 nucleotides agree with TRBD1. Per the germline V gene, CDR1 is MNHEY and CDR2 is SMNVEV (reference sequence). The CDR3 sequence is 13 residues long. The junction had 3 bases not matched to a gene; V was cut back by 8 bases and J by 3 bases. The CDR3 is CASGGTGDYGYTF. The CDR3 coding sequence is TGTGCCAGCGGAGGGACAGGGGACTATGGCTACACCTTC.

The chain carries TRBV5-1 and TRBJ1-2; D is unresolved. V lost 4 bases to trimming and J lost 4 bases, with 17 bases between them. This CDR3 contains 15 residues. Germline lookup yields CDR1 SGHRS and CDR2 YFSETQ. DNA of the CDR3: TGCGCCAGCAGCCCGGGTGCCGGAACGGTCTATGGCTACACCTTC. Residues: CASSPGAGTVYGYTF. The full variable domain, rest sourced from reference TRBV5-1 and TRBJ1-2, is KAGVTQTPRYLIKTRGQQVTLSCSPISGHRSVSWYQQTPGQGLQFLFEYFSETQRNKGNFPGRFSGRQFSNSRSEMNVSTLELGDSALYLCASSPGAGTVYGYTFGSGTRLTVV.

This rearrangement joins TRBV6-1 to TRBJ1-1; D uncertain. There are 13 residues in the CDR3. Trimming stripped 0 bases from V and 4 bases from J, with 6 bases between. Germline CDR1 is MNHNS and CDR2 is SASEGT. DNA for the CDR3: TGTGCCAGCAGTGAAGCGGCTGGCACTGAAGCTTTCTTT. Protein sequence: CASSEAAGTEAFF.

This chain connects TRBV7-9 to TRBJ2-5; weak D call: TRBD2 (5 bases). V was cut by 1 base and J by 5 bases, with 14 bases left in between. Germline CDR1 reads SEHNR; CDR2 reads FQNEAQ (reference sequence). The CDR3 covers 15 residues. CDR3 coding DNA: TGTGCCAGCAGCTTAGGTAGAGGGAGCGGTGAGACCCAGTACTTC. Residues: CASSLGRGSGETQYF.

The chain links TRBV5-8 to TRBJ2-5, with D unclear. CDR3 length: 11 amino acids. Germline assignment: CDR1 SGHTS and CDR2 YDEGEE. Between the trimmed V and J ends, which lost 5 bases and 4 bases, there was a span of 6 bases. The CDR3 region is CASSSRETQYF. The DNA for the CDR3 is TGTGCCAGCAGTTCTAGAGAGACCCAGTACTTC.

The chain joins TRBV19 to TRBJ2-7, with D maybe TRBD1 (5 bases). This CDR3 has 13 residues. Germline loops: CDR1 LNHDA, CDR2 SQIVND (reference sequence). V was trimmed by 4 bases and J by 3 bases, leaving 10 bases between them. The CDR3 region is CASSNRQFYEQYF. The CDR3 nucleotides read TGTGCCAGTAGTAACAGACAGTTCTACGAGCAGTACTTC.

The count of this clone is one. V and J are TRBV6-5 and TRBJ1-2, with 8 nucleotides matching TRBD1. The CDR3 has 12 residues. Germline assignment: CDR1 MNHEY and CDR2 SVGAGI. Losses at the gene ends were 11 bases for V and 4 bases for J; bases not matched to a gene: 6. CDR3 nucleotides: TGTGCCTCTGGGACAGGCCCCTATGGCTACACCTTC. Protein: CASGTGPYGYTF.

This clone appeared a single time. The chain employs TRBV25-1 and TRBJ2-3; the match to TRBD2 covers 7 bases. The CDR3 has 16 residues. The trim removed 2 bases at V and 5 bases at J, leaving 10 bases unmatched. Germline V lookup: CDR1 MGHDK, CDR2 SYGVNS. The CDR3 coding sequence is TGTGCCAGCAGTGAACCCGCTAGCGGCTGGGTAGATACGCAGTATTTT. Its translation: CASSEPASGWVDTQYF.

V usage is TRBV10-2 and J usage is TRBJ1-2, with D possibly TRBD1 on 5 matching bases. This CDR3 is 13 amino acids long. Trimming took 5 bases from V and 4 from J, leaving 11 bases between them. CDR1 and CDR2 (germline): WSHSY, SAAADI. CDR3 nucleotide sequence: TGCGCCAGCAGTCCCGGGGGGATCTATGGCTACACCTTC. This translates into CASSPGGIYGYTF.

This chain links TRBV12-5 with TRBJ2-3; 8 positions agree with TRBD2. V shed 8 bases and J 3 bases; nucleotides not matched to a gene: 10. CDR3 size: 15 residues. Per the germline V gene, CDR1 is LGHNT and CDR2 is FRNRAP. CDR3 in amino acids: CASSGGGRSTDTQYF. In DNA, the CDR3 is TGTGCTAGTAGCGGCGGCGGGAGGAGTACAGATACGCAGTATTTT.

For the CDR3, the DNA is TGCGCCAGCAGTGAGTCGAGGTCTAGCACCCGAGGGACCCAGTACTTC. Encoded protein: CASSESRSSTRGTQYF. The gene calls are TRBV10-1 and TRBJ2-5; D might be TRBD2 (5 bases). Germline V gene data show CDR1 as WNHNN and CDR2 as SYGVQD (reference sequence). V was pared by 0 bases and J by 7 bases, with 18 bases between. The CDR3 loop spans 16 amino acids.

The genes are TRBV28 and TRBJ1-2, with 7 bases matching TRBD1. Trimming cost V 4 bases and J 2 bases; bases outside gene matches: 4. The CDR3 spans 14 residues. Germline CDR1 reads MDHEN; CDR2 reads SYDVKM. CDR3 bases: TGTGCCAGCAGTTCCACAGGGGCCAACTATGGCTACACCTTC. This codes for CASSSTGANYGYTF.